The sequence of this T cell receptor (beta chain) was determined in a study of Ad26.COV2.S vaccination and SARS-CoV-2 variants. Study-wide results and caveats: Participants in the vaccine arm had higher spike-specific TCR breadth; placebo recipients had lower. Placebo recipients and vaccine recipients were similar in non-spike TCR breadth.

In the case of this clone: The antigen remains unidentified.

The V gene's germline CDR1 is WNHNN and CDR2 SYGVQD (reference sequence). The CDR3 runs 14 residues. J was trimmed by 7 bases and V by 2 bases; bases with no gene match: 5. Generated by immunoSEQ multiplex PCR, the TCRdb table keeps only in-frame clones and is missing some. Here the sample spans some 190,000 clones, approximately 90% being singletons. This receptor was obtained from a human donor who had recovered from COVID-19. The chain links TRBV10-1 to TRBJ2-5; TRBD2 matches at 9 bases. The sequenced sample was peripheral blood, obtained after recovery from COVID-19. CDR3 nucleotides: TGCGCCAGCAGTGAGGCGGGAGGGCCGGGGACCCAGTACTTC. It yields the protein CASSEAGGPGTQYF.